These 8 T cell receptor beta chains share one sample of origin, sequenced in a study of shared clonotypes between healthy human individuals. The table came from immunoSEQ multiplex PCR; TCRdb's copy has only in-frame clones and leaves some out. In the table there are 660,000 or so clones, roughly 95% of which are singletons. CD45RO-negative, CCR7-positively selected cells formed the naive CD8 fraction, excluding terminally differentiated effector memory CD45RA+ cells. The material sequenced was naive CD8+ T cells sorted from blood. All receptors derive from a woman in her twenties or thirties in good health.

The J gene is TRBJ2-1, the V gene TRBV13; 14 nucleotides line up with TRBD2. This CDR3 comprises 19 residues. The ends lost 0 bases at V and 5 bases at J; junction bases unmatched: 9. From germline, CDR1 is PRHDT and CDR2 FYEKMQ (reference sequence). The CDR3: CASSLGNTPGLAGDNEQFF. The DNA of the CDR3 is TGTGCCAGCAGCTTAGGAAATACTCCGGGACTAGCGGGAGACAATGAGCAGTTCTTC.

The chain joins TRBV2 to TRBJ1-2, with 9 bases fitting TRBD1. Germline assignment: CDR1 SNHLY and CDR2 FYNNEI. With V trimmed by 6 bases and J by 4 bases, 9 bases remained unmatched. This CDR3 is built from 15 residues. CDR3 sequence: CASSRGQGFPYGYTF. The CDR3 nucleotides read TGTGCCAGCAGCAGAGGACAGGGGTTTCCCTATGGCTACACCTTC. Together with reference TRBV2 and TRBJ1-2, the CDR3 gives the full variable domain: EPEVTQTPSHQVTQMGQEVILRCVPISNHLYFYWYRQILGQKVEFLVSFYNNEISEKSEIFDDQFSVERPDGSNFTLKIRSTKLEDSAMYFCASSRGQGFPYGYTFGSGTRLTVV.

The gene calls are TRBV28 and TRBJ1-2; D gene ambiguous. CDR1 and CDR2 (germline): MDHEN, SYDVKM. The CDR3 loop spans 16 amino acids. Trimming cost V 2 bases and J 4 bases, with 17 bases left between them. The CDR3 protein is CASSLAQEAIPYGYTF. For the CDR3, the DNA is TGTGCCAGCAGTTTAGCGCAGGAGGCCATTCCCTATGGCTACACCTTC.

This rearrangement joins TRBV27 to TRBJ2-7; no clear D. CDR3 size: 13 residues. Germline CDR1 reads MNHEY; CDR2 reads SMNVEV (reference sequence). The V gene lost 4 bases and the J gene lost 4 bases, with 11 bases spanning the gap. CDR3 in amino acids: CASSSNWKYEQYF. CDR3 in DNA: TGTGCCAGCAGTTCAAACTGGAAGTACGAGCAGTACTTC.

The chain is built from TRBV29-1 and TRBJ2-3, with D uncertain. CDR1 and CDR2 (germline): SQVTM, ANQGSEA. The CDR3 has 14 amino acids. Trimming took 3 bases from V and 0 from J, leaving 10 bases between them. CDR3 coding DNA: TGCAGCGTTGATGAGTCCGGGAGCACAGATACGCAGTATTTT. Protein sequence: CSVDESGSTDTQYF.

This clone has more than one count but fewer than ten. V usage is TRBV28 and J usage is TRBJ2-1; D not resolved. The V gene lost 3 bases and the J gene lost 9 bases, with 6 bases spanning the gap. CDR1 and CDR2 from the germline V gene are MDHEN and SYDVKM. The CDR3 contains 11 residues. The chain's CDR3 is CASSFSIEQFF. The CDR3 coding sequence is TGTGCCAGCAGTTTCTCCATTGAGCAGTTCTTC.

This clone has just one count. This chain links TRBV7-9 with TRBJ2-7; 10 bases match TRBD1. CDR1 and CDR2 from the germline V gene are SEHNR and FQNEAQ (reference sequence). V shed 5 bases, J shed 2 bases, and the junction held 6 bases outside the gene matches. This CDR3 region has 15 residues. CDR3 residues: CASSPWTGGAYEQYF. The CDR3 DNA reads TGTGCCAGCAGCCCATGGACAGGGGGTGCCTACGAGCAGTACTTC.

Concerning this clone itself: The same CDR3 can be traced to other DNA sequences in this sample. The chain recombines TRBV7-9 with TRBJ2-1; D is unclear. The V end lost 1 base, the J end lost 8 bases, and 6 bases lay between the germline ends. CDR3 length: 12 residues. Germline lookup yields CDR1 SEHNR and CDR2 FQNEAQ (reference sequence). DNA of the CDR3: TGTGCCAGCAGCTTAGTTTTAGATGAGCAGTTCTTC. The encoded protein is CASSLVLDEQFF.